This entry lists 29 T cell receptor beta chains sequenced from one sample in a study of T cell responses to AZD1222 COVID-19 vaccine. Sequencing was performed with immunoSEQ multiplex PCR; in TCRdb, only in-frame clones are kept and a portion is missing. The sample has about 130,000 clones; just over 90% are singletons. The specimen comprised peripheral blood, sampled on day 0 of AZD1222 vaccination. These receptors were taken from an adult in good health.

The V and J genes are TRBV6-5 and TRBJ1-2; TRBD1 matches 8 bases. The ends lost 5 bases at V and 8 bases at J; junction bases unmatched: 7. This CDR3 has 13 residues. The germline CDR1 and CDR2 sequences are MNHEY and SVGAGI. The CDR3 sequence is CASSNTGGRGYTF. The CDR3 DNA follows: TGTGCCAGCAGTAACACAGGGGGTCGGGGCTACACCTTC.

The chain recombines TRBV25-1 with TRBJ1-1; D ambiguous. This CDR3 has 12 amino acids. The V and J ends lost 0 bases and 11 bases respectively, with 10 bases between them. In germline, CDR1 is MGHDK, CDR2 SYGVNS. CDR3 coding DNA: TGTGCCAGCAGTGAATACGGGGTATCGGCTTTCTTT. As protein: CASSEYGVSAFF.

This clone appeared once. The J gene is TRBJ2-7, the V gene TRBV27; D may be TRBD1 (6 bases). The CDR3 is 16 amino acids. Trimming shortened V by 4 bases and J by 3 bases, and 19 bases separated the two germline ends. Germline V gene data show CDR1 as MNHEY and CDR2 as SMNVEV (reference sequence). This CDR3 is CASSSRGQMEVYEQYF. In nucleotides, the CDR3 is TGTGCCAGCAGTTCGAGGGGACAAATGGAAGTCTACGAGCAGTACTTC.

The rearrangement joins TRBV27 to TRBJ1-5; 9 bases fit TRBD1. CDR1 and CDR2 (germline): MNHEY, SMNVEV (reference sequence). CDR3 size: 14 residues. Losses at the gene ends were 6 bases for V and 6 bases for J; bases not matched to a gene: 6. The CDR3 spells CASSPTGGGQPQHF. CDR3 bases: TGTGCCAGCAGCCCTACAGGGGGCGGTCAGCCCCAGCATTTT.

This CDR3 reads CASSGNQGEAFF. In nucleotides, the CDR3 is TGCGCCAGCAGCGGAAATCAGGGTGAAGCTTTCTTT. This chain uses TRBV5-1 with TRBJ1-1, with a tentative D call TRBD1 (5 bases). The ends were cut back, 4 bases at V and 7 bases at J, with 11 bases in the middle. Germline loops: CDR1 SGHRS, CDR2 YFSETQ. This CDR3 contains 12 residues.

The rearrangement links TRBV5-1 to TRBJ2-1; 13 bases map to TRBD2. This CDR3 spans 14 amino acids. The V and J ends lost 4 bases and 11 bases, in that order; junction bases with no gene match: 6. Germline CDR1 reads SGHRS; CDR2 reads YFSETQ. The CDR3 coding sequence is TGCGCCAGCAGCCTCGGGACTAGCGGGGTAAAGCAGTTCTTC. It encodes CASSLGTSGVKQFF. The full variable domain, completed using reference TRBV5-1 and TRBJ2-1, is KAGVTQTPRYLIKTRGQQVTLSCSPISGHRSVSWYQQTPGQGLQFLFEYFSETQRNKGNFPGRFSGRQFSNSRSEMNVSTLELGDSALYLCASSLGTSGVKQFFGPGTRLTVL.

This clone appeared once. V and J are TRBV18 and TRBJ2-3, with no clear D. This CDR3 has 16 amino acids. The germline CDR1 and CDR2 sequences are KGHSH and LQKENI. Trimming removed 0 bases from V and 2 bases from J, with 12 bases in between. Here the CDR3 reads CASSPPNTKATDTQYF. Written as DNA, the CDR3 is TGTGCCAGCTCACCACCGAACACGAAGGCCACAGATACGCAGTATTTT.

The CDR3 protein is CASSLDQTENTEAFF. The CDR3 nucleotides read TGTGCCAGCAGCTTAGATCAGACGGAGAACACTGAAGCTTTCTTT. This chain connects TRBV5-4 to TRBJ1-1; D is undetermined. V shed 2 bases and J shed 1 base, with 12 bases lying between them. The CDR3 extends over 15 amino acids. The V gene's germline CDR1 is SGHNT and CDR2 YYREEE (reference sequence).

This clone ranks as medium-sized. This CDR3 reads CASSEYPYEQYF. DNA of the CDR3: TGCGCCAGCAGTGAGTATCCCTACGAGCAGTACTTC. The J gene is TRBJ2-7, the V gene TRBV10-2; D call uncertain. V was trimmed by 1 base and J by 2 bases, leaving 3 bases between them. The CDR3 spans 12 residues. CDR1 is WSHSY and CDR2 is SAAADI in the germline V gene.

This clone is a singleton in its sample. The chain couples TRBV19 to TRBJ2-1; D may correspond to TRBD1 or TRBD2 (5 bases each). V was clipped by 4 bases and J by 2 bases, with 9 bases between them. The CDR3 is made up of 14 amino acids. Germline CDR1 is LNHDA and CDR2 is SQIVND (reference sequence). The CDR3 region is CASSRDGTYNEQFF. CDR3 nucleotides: TGTGCCAGTAGTAGGGACGGAACCTACAATGAGCAGTTCTTC.

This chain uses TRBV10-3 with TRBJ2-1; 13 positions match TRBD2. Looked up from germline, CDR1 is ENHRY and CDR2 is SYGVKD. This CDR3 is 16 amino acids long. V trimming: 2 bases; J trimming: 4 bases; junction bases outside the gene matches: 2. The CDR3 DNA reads TGTGCCATCAGTGAGGAACTAGCGGGGGGGTACAATGAGCAGTTCTTC. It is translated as CAISEELAGGYNEQFF.

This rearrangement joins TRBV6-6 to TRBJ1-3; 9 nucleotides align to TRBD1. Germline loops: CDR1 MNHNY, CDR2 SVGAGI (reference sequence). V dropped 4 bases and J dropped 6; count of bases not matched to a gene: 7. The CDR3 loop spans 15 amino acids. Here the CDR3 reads CASSSSGTGINTIYF. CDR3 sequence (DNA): TGTGCCAGCAGTTCCTCCGGGACAGGGATAAACACCATATATTTT.

CDR3 sequence: CASSLYSTNGYGYTF. The DNA for the CDR3 is TGTGCCAGCAGTTTGTACAGCACAAACGGCTATGGCTACACCTTC. This chain joins TRBV28 and TRBJ1-2; D gene ambiguous. Per the germline V gene, CDR1 is MDHEN and CDR2 is SYDVKM. Trimming took off 3 bases at V and 4 bases at J, with 15 bases between the two ends. The CDR3 loop spans 15 amino acids.

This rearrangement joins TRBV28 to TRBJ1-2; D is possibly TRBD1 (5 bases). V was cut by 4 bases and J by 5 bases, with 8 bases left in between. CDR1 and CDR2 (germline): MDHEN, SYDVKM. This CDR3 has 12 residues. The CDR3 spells CASSSGPYGYTF. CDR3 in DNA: TGTGCCAGCAGTTCGGGACCGTATGGCTACACCTTC.

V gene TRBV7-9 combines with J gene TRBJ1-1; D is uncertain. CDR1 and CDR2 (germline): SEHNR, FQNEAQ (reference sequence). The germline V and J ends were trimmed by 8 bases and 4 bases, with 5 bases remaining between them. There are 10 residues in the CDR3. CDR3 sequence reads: CASGVTEAFF. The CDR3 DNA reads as TGTGCCAGCGGAGTCACTGAAGCTTTCTTT.

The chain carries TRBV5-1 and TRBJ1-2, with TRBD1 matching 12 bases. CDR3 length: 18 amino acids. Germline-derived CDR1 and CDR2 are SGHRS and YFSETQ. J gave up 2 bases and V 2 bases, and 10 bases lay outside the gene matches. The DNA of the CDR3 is TGCGCCAGCAGCTTCGGGACAGGGGGCGCAAAGTACAACTATGGCTACACCTTC. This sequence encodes CASSFGTGGAKYNYGYTF.

The CDR3 region is CAWTGKVGTANEKLFF. CDR3 DNA sequence: TGTGCCTGGACTGGAAAGGTCGGGACAGCTAATGAAAAACTGTTTTTT. J is TRBJ1-4 and V is TRBV30; 7 nucleotides match TRBD1. This CDR3 comprises 16 residues. In germline, CDR1 is GTSNPN, CDR2 SVGIG (reference sequence). Trimming took 4 bases from V and 3 from J; bases not matched to a gene: 11.

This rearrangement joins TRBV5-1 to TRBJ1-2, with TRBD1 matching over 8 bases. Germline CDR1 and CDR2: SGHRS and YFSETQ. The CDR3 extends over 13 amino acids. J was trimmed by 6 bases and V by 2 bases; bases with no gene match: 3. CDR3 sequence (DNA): TGCGCCAGCAGCTTTCAGGGGGCAGATGGCTACACCTTC. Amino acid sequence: CASSFQGADGYTF.

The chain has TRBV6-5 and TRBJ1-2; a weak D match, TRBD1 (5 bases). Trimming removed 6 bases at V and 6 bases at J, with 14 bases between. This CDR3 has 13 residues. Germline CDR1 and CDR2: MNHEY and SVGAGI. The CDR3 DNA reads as TGTGCCAGCAGGTGGGAGCTGGGGGATGGCTACACCTTC. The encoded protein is CASRWELGDGYTF.

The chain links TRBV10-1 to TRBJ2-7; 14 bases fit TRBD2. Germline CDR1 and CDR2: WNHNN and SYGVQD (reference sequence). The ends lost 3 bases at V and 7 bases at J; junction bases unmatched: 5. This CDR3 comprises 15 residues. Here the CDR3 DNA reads TGCGCCAGCAGTGAATGGACTAGCGGGGGGAGTGAGCAGTACTTC. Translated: CASSEWTSGGSEQYF.

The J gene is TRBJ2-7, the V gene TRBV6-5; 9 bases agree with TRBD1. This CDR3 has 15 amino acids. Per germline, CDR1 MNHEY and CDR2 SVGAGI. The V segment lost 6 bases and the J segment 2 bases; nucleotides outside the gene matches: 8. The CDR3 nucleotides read TGTGCCAGCAGGGCCGGGACAGGGTCCACCTACGAGCAGTACTTC. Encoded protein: CASRAGTGSTYEQYF.

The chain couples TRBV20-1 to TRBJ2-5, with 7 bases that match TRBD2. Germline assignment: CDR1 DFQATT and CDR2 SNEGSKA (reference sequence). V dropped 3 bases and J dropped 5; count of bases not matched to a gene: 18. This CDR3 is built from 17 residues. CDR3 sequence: CSASSPGGGPQGETQYF. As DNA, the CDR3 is TGCAGTGCTAGTTCCCCGGGGGGAGGCCCCCAAGGGGAGACCCAGTACTTC.

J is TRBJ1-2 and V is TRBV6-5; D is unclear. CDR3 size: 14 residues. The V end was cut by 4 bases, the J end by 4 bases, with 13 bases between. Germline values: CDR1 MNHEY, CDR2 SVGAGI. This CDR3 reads CASSSRTGSYGYTF. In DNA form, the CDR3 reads TGTGCCAGCAGTTCTCGGACGGGATCCTATGGCTACACCTTC.

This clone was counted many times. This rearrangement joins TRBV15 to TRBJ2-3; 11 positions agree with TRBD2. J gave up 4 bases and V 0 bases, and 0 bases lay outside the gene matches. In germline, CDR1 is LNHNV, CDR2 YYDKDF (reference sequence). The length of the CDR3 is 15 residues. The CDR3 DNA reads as TGTGCCACCAGCAGAGATAGCGGGGGGGCAGATACGCAGTATTTT. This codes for CATSRDSGGADTQYF.

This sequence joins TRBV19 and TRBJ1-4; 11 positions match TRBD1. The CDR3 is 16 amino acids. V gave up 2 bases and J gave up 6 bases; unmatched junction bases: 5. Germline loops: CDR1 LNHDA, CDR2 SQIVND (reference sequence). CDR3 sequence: CASSIFKGQGDEKLFF. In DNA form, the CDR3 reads TGTGCCAGTAGTATATTCAAGGGACAGGGGGATGAAAAACTGTTTTTT.

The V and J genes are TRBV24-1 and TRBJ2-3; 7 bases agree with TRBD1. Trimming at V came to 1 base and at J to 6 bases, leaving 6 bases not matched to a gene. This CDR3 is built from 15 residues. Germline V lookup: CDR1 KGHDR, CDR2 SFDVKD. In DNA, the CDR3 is TGTGCCACCAGTGATTTTGTTGGCAGGGGGGATACGCAGTATTTT. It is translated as CATSDFVGRGDTQYF.

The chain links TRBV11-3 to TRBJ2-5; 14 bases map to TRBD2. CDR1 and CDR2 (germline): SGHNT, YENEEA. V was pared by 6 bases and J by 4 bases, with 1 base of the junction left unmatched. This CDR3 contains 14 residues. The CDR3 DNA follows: TGTGCCAGCAGAGGACTAGCGGGGGGAGAGACCCAGTACTTC. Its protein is CASRGLAGGETQYF.

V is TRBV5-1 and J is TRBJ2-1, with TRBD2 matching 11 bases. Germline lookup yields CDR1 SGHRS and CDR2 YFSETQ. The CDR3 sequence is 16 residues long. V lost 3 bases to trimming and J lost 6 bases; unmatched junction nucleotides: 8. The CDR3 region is CASSSMTSGAGNEQFF. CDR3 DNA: TGCGCCAGCAGCTCAATGACTAGCGGGGCAGGCAATGAGCAGTTCTTC.

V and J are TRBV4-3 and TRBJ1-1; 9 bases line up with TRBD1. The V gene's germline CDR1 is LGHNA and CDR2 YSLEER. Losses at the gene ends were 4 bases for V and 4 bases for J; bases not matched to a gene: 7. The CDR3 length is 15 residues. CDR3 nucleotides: TGCGCCAGCAGCCGCTCACAGGGGGCCGGCACTGAAGCTTTCTTT. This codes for CASSRSQGAGTEAFF.